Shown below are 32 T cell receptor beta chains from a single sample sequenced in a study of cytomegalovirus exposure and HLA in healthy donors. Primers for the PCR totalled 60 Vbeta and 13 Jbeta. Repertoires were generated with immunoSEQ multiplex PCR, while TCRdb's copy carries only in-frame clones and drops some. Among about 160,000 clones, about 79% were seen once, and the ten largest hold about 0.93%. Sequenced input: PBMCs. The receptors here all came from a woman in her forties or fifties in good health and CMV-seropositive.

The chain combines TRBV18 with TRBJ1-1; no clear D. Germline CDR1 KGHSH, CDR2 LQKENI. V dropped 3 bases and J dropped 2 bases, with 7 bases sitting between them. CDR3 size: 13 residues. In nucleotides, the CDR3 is TGTGCCAGCTCACCTCAGGTAAACACTGAAGCTTTCTTT. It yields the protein CASSPQVNTEAFF.

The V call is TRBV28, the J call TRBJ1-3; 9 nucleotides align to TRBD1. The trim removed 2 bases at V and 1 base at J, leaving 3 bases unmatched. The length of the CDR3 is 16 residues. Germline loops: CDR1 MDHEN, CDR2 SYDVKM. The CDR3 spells CASSLGTGSSGNTIYF. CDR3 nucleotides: TGTGCCAGCAGTTTAGGGACAGGGAGTTCTGGAAACACCATATATTTT.

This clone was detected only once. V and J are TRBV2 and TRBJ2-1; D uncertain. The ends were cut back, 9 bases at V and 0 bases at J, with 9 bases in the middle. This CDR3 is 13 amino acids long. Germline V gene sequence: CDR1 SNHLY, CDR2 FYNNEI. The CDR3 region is CASVMSSYNEQFF. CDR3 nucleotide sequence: TGTGCCAGTGTTATGAGCTCCTACAATGAGCAGTTCTTC.

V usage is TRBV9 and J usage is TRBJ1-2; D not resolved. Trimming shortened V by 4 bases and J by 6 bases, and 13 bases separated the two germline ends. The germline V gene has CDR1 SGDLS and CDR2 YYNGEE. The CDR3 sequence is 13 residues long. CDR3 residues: CASSRPGRDGYTF. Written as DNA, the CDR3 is TGTGCCAGCAGCCGGCCGGGTCGGGATGGCTACACCTTC.

The CDR3 nucleotides are TGTGCCATCAGTGAGACAGGGGACGAGCAGTACTTC. Its translation is CAISETGDEQYF. This rearrangement joins TRBV10-3 to TRBJ2-7; 7 nucleotides match TRBD1. The V segment lost 2 bases and the J segment 5 bases; nucleotides outside the gene matches: 0. The germline CDR1 and CDR2 sequences are ENHRY and SYGVKD. The CDR3 totals 12 residues.

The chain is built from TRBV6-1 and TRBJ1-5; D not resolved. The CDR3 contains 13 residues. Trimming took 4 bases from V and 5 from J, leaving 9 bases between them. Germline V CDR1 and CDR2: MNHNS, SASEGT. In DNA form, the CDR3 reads TGTGCCAGCAGTGTAGACAATGATCAGCCCCAGCATTTT. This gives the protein CASSVDNDQPQHF.

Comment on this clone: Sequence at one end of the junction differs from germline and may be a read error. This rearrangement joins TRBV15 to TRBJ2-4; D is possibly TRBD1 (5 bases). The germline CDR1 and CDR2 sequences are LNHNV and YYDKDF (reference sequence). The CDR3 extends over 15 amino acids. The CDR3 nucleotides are TGTGCCACCGGCAGCGCAGGGTACGCCAAAAACATTCAGTACTTC. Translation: CATGSAGYAKNIQYF.

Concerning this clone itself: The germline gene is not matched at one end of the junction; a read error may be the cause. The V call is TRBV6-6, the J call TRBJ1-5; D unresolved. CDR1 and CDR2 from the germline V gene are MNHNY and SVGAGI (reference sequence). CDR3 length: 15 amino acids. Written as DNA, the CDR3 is TGTGCCAGCAACATGACGGTTTATAGCAATCGGCCCCAGCATTTT. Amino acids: CASNMTVYSNRPQHF.

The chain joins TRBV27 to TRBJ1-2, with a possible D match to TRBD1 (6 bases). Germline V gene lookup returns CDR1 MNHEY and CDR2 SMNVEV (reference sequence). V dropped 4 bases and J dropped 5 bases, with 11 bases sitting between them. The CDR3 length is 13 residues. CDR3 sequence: CASSYTGSYGYTF. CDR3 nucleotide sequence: TGTGCCAGCAGTTATACAGGGTCGTATGGCTACACCTTC.

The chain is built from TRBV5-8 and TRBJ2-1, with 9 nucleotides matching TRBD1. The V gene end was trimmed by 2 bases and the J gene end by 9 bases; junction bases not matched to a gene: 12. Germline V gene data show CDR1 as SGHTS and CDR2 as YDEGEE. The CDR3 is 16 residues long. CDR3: CASSLLGTGGMAEQFF. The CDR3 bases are TGTGCCAGCAGCTTACTTGGAACAGGGGGCATGGCTGAGCAGTTCTTC.

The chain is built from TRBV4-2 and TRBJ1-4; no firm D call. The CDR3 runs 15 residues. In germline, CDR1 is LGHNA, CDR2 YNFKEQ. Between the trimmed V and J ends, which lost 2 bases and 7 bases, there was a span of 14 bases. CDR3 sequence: CASSQRPGSGEKLFF. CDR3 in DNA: TGTGCCAGCAGCCAACGTCCTGGCTCGGGTGAAAAACTGTTTTTT.

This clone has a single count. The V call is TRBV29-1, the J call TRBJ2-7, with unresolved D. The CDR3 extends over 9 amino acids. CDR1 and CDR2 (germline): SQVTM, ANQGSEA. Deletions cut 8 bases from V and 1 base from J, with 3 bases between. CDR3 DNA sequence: TGCAGCCCGTCCTACGAGCAGTACTTC. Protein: CSPSYEQYF.

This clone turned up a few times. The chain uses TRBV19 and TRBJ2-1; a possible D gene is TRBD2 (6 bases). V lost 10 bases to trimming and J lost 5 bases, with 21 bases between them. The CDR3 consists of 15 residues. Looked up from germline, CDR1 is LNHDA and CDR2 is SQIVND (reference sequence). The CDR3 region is CATSEGGHPNNEQFF. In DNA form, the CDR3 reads TGTGCCACTTCGGAGGGCGGACACCCTAACAATGAGCAGTTCTTC.

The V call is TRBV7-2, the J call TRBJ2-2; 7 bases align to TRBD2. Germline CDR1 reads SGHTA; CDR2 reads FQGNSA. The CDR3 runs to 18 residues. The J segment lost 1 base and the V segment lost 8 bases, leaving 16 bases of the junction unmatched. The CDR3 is CASPLQAGLTMNTGELFF. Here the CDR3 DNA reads TGTGCCAGCCCCCTCCAAGCGGGGCTAACGATGAACACCGGGGAGCTGTTTTTT.

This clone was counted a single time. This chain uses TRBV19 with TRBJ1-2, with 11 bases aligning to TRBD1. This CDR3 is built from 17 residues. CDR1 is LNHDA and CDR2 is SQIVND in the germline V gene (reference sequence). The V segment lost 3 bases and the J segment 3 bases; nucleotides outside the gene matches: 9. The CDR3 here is CASSIRGQGAPDYGYTF. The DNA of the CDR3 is TGTGCCAGTAGTATTCGAGGACAGGGGGCTCCTGACTATGGCTACACCTTC.

The CDR3 region has the DNA TGTGCCAGCAGTGTGTCGGCGGGCACCGGGGAGCTGTTTTTT. It codes for CASSVSAGTGELFF. V gene TRBV6-1 combines with J gene TRBJ2-2; tentatively, D is TRBD2 (5 bases). Between the trimmed V and J ends, which lost 4 bases and 4 bases, there was a span of 10 bases. CDR3 length equals 14 residues. Germline CDR1 is MNHNS and CDR2 is SASEGT.

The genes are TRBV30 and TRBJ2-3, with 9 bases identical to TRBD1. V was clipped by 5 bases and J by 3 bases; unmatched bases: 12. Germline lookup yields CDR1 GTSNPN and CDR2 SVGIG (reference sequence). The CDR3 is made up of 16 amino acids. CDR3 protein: CAWGATGGSWTDTQYF. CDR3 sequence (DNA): TGTGCCTGGGGGGCAACAGGGGGCAGTTGGACAGATACGCAGTATTTT.

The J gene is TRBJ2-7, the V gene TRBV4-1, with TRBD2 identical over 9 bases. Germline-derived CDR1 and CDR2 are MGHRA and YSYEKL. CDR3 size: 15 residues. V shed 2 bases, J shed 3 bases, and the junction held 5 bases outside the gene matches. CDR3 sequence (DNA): TGCGCCAGCAGCCAATCGCGGGAGGGAATCTACGAGCAGTACTTC. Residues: CASSQSREGIYEQYF.

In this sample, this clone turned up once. The CDR3 spells CASSLRDTGELFF. In DNA form, the CDR3 reads TGCGCCAGCAGCTTGAGAGACACCGGGGAGCTGTTTTTT. The gene calls are TRBV5-1 and TRBJ2-2, with no clear D. V was shortened by 1 base and J by 3 bases, with 4 bases between the two germline ends. The CDR3 contains 13 residues. The V gene's germline CDR1 is SGHRS and CDR2 YFSETQ. The variable domain in full, with the rest retrieved from reference TRBV5-1 and TRBJ2-2, is KAGVTQTPRYLIKTRGQQVTLSCSPISGHRSVSWYQQTPGQGLQFLFEYFSETQRNKGNFPGRFSGRQFSNSRSEMNVSTLELGDSALYLCASSLRDTGELFFGEGSRLTVL.

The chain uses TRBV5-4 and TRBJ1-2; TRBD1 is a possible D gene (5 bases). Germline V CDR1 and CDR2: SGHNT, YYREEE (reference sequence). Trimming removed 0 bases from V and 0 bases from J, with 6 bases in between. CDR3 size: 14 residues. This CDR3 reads CASSLAGTNYGYTF. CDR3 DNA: TGTGCCAGCAGCTTGGCAGGGACTAACTATGGCTACACCTTC.

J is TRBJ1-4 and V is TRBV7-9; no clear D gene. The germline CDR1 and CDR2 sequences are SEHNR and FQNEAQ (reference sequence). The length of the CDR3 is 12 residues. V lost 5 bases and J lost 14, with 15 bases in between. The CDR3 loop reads CASSQMTGNLFF. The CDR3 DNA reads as TGTGCCAGCAGCCAAATGACCGGGAACCTGTTTTTT.

In DNA, the CDR3 is TGTGCCAGCAGTGACAGCCTACTCACAGGGGGCGGTTATGGCTACACCTTC. Translated: CASSDSLLTGGGYGYTF. The rearrangement links TRBV6-1 to TRBJ1-2, with TRBD1 identical over 9 bases. Germline V CDR1 and CDR2: MNHNS, SASEGT. There are 17 residues in the CDR3. The junction had 13 bases not matched to a gene; V was cut back by 3 bases and J by 5 bases.

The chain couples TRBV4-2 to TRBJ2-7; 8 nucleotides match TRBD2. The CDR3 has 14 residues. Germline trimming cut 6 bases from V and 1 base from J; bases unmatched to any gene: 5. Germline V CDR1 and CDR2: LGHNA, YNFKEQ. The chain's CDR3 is CASRSSGSSYEQYF. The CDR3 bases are TGTGCCAGCAGGTCCAGCGGGAGTTCCTACGAGCAGTACTTC.

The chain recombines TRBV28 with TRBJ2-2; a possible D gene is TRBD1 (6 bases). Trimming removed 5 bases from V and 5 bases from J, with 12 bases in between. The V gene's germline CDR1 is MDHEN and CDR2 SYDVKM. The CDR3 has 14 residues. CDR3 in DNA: TGTGCCAGCAGTGAATTACAGGGTACCGGGGAGCTGTTTTTT. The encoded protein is CASSELQGTGELFF.

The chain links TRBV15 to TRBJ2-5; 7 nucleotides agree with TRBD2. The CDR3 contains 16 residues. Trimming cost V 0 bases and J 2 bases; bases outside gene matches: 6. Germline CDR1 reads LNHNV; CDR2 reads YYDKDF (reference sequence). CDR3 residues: CATSRDRLAVQETQYF. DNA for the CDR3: TGTGCCACCAGCAGAGATAGGCTAGCGGTACAAGAGACCCAGTACTTC. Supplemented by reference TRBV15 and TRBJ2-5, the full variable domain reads DAMVIQNPRYQVTQFGKPVTLSCSQTLNHNVMYWYQQKSSQAPKLLFHYYDKDFNNEADTPDNFQSRRPNTSFCFLDIRSPGLGDTAMYLCATSRDRLAVQETQYFGPGTRLLVL.

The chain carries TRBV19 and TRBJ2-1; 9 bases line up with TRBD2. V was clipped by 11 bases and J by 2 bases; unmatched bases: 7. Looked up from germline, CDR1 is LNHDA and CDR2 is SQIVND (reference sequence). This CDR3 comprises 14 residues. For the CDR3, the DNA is TGTGCCGCTAACGCGGGGGGGCCCTACAATGAGCAGTTCTTC. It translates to CAANAGGPYNEQFF.

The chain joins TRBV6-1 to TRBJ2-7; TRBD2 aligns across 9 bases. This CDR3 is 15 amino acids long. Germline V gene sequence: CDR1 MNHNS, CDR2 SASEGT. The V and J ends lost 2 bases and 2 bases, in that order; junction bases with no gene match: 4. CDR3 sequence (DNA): TGTGCCAGCAGTGAACTGTCTAGCGGGGCCTACGAGCAGTACTTC. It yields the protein CASSELSSGAYEQYF.

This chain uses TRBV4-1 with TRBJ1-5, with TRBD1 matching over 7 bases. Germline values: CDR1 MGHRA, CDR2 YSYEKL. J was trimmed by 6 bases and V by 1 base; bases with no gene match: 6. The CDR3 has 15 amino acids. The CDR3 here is CASSQGNTGVQPQHF. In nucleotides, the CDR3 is TGCGCCAGCAGCCAAGGGAACACAGGGGTTCAGCCCCAGCATTTT.

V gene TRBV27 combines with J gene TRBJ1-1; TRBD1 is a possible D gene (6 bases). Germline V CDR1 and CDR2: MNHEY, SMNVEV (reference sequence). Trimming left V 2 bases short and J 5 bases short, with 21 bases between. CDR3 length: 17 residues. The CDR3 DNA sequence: TGTGCCAGCAGTTTAGAAGGGGGTTTGGGTTCTGTGACTGAAGCTTTCTTT. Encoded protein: CASSLEGGLGSVTEAFF.

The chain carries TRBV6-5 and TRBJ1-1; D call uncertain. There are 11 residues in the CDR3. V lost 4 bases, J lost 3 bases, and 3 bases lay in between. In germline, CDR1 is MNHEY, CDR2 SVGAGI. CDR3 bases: TGTGCCAGCAGTTCTGACACTGAAGCTTTCTTT. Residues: CASSSDTEAFF.

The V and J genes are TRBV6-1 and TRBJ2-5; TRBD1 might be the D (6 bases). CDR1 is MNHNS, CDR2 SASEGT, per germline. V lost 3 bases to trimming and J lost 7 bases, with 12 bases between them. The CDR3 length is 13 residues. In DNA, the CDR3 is TGTGCCAGCAGTGAGGGGGCCGTAGGGACCCAGTACTTC. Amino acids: CASSEGAVGTQYF.

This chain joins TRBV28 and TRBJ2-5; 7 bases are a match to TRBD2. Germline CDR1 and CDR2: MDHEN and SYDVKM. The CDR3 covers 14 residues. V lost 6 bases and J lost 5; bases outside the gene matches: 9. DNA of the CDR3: TGTGCCAGCAGGTCAGGGTGGCGGGAGGAGACCCAGTACTTC. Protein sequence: CASRSGWREETQYF.